Below, one TCR beta chain is given with its context. The antigen remains undetermined. Generated by immunoSEQ multiplex PCR, the TCRdb table keeps only in-frame clones and is missing some. The table lists some 150,000 clones, 85% to 95% of them singletons. The sample originates from a study of T cell responses to AZD1222 COVID-19 vaccine. Study-wide results and caveats: Donors in the cohort were predominantly white British and more often female, and clonal diversity was possibly underestimated. The peak T cell response came first, and repertoires were sampled only after it. Among AZD1222 vaccinees, only 5 to 7 were seropositive at baseline. Vaccination with two AZD1222 doses was followed by a rise in Spike-specific TCR breadth and depth.

The sequencing here drew on peripheral blood, taken on day 0 of AZD1222 vaccination. The TCR was taken from an adult in good health.

In DNA form, the CDR3 reads TGTGCCAGCAGCAAACTTCGGCAGGGGGCAATCAATCAGCCCCAGCATTTT. Residues: CASSKLRQGAINQPQHF. V gene TRBV21-1 combines with J gene TRBJ1-5; TRBD1 is taken as the D call from the table, unchecked against the DNA. TRBV21-1 is listed as a pseudogene. The CDR3 is 17 residues long.